This T cell receptor (beta chain) was captured in a study of cytomegalovirus exposure and HLA in healthy donors. As for the study in general: Earlier work reported 117 million unique TCR beta sequences from 170 million or so T cells.

Germline CDR1 reads LNHDA; CDR2 reads SQIVND (reference sequence). With 1 base removed from V and 4 bases from J, the gap between germline ends came to 7 bases. This CDR3 region has 13 residues. Study findings and constraints: Judged likely to be a sequencing artifact was a cluster of highly shared sequence variants.

A note on this clone: What it binds is unknown.

In the PCR, 60 Vbeta and 13 Jbeta primers were used. Assay: immunoSEQ multiplex PCR; the TCRdb copy retains only in-frame clones and omits some. The listing contains over 60,000 clones. The receptor was derived from a female donor in good health and CMV-seropositive. The sequenced sample was PBMCs. The chain has TRBV19 and TRBJ2-5; possibly TRBD2 for D (5 bases). The CDR3 DNA reads TGTGCCAGTAGTATAGTTGAGGGAGAGACCCAGTACTTC. Encoded protein: CASSIVEGETQYF.